Below, 32 T cell receptor beta chains from the same sample are listed, as sequenced in a study of T cells in women clearing cervical HPV infection. Produced via immunoSEQ multiplex PCR; TCRdb's table is partial and in-frame only. Its listing shows some 31,000 clones. The sequencing input was blood buffy coat. Receptors were obtained from a woman between 18 and 69 years old with a cervical HPV16 infection that either progressed to CIN3+ or cleared (not recorded which).

On this clone itself: The read halts 3 residues ahead of the CDR3 end, with the missing end drawn from the germline J gene. V and J are TRBV12-3 or TRBV12-4 and TRBJ2-3; 11 bases align to TRBD2. The ends lost 1 base at V and 2 bases at J; junction bases unmatched: 8. CDR3 length: 18 amino acids. CDR3 DNA, as far as it was read: TGTGCCAGCAGTTTAGTTGTGAGACTAGCGGGACTCACAGATACG. It is translated as CASSLVVRLAGLTDT. The whole CDR3 region reads CASSLVVRLAGLTDTQYF.

A note on this clone: The read ends 3 residues before the CDR3 terminus; that terminus is restored from the germline J gene. The chain combines TRBV7-9 with TRBJ2-7; 8 bases are shared with TRBD1. V dropped 2 bases and J dropped 3; count of bases not matched to a gene: 3. This CDR3 comprises 14 residues. Germline CDR1 SEHNR, CDR2 FQNEAQ (reference sequence). The sequenced CDR3 bases are TGTGCCAGCAGCTTACAGGGGGCAAACTACGAG. Its protein is CASSLQGANYE. The CDR3 as a whole reads CASSLQGANYEQYF.

Of note for this clone: The read terminates 3 residues before the CDR3 end, so the remaining end is supplied by the germline J gene. This chain connects TRBV14 to TRBJ2-3; D unclear. The CDR3 spans 14 residues. Per germline, CDR1 SGHDN and CDR2 FVKESK. The part of the CDR3 DNA that was read is TGTGCCAGCAGCTCTTCACGTAGTTTAGAGACG. This encodes CASSSSRSLET. The entire CDR3 sequence reads CASSSSRSLETQYF.

CDR3 bases read: TGTGCCAGTAGTAAGACTAGCGGCTCCTACAATGAG. Translating it yields CASSKTSGSYNE. The full CDR3 is CASSKTSGSYNEQFF. The genes are TRBV19 and TRBJ2-1; 9 bases map to TRBD2. The read terminates 3 residues ahead of where the CDR3 ends, so the germline J gene completes it. Germline V gives CDR1 LNHDA, CDR2 SQIVND (reference sequence). CDR3 length equals 15 residues. With 4 bases clipped from V and 0 bases from J, the junction kept 1 base outside the gene matches.

Note on this clone: The CDR3 extends 3 residues past the end of the read, so its final part is completed from the germline J gene. The chain recombines TRBV10-3 with TRBJ1-1, with a tentative D call TRBD1 (6 bases). Germline V CDR1 and CDR2: ENHRY, SYGVKD. Between the trimmed V and J ends, which lost 3 bases and 2 bases, there was a span of 10 bases. The CDR3 is 14 amino acids. CDR3 in amino acids: CAISDQGFNTEAFF. CDR3 DNA, as far as it was read: TGTGCCATCAGTGATCAGGGGTTCAACACTGAA.

For this clone: The CDR3 end is not reached by the read, which stops 3 residues before it; the germline J gene fills it in. This chain connects TRBV5-1 to TRBJ2-7; TRBD1 matches at 9 bases. Losses at the gene ends were 0 bases for V and 0 bases for J; bases not matched to a gene: 4. In germline, CDR1 is SGHRS, CDR2 YFSETQ. The length of the CDR3 is 16 residues. The covered CDR3 bases are TGCGCCAGCAGCTTGGTGGGACAGGGTACCTCCTACGAG. Protein sequence: CASSLVGQGTSYE. The whole CDR3 region reads CASSLVGQGTSYEQYF.

The sequenced CDR3 bases are TGTGCCAGCGGACTTAGACGGAACACTGAA. Its translation is CASGLRRNTE. In full, the CDR3 is CASGLRRNTEAFF. The chain uses TRBV6-2 or TRBV6-3 and TRBJ1-1; no firm D call. The CDR3 goes on 3 residues after the read ends, and that part is filled in from the germline J gene. This CDR3 region has 13 residues. Germline CDR1 is MNHEY and CDR2 is SVGEGT. The germline V and J ends were trimmed by 8 bases and 1 base, with 11 bases remaining between them.

The part of the CDR3 DNA that was read is TGTGCCACTGGACAGAGCTACGAC. As protein: CATGQSYD. The complete CDR3 sequence is CATGQSYDYTF. V usage is TRBV19 and J usage is TRBJ1-2; weak D call: TRBD1 (6 bases). From the germline J gene comes the end of the CDR3, since the read stops 3 residues before it. The CDR3 sequence is 11 residues long. CDR1 is LNHDA and CDR2 is SQIVND in the germline V gene (reference sequence).

In the case of this clone: The CDR3 is cut off 3 residues early in the read; its end comes from the germline J gene. The gene calls are TRBV2 and TRBJ1-1; a possible D gene is TRBD1 (6 bases). The CDR3 runs 12 residues. Germline values: CDR1 SNHLY, CDR2 FYNNEI. Deletions cut 6 bases from V and 7 bases from J, with 12 bases between. Partial CDR3 DNA: TGTGCCAGCAGGCCGGACAGTCATGAA. Translated, it gives CASRPDSHE. The CDR3, in full, reads CASRPDSHEAFF.

A note on this clone: With the read ending 3 residues before the CDR3 end, the germline J gene is used to fill in that end. The chain combines TRBV7-9 with TRBJ1-5, with 8 positions matching TRBD1. With V trimmed by 1 base and J by 7 bases, 3 bases remained unmatched. The germline gives CDR1 SEHNR, CDR2 FQNEAQ (reference sequence). The CDR3 has 14 amino acids. The part of the CDR3 DNA that was read is TGTGCCAGCAGCTTAGGGACAGGGAAACAGCCC. As protein: CASSLGTGKQP. The full-length CDR3 reads as CASSLGTGKQPQHF.

Details on this clone: The read comes to an end 3 residues before the CDR3 does, leaving the germline J gene to fill in the end. The rearrangement uses TRBV20-1 and TRBJ2-3; 9 bases map to TRBD2. The germline V gene encodes CDR1 DFQATT and CDR2 SNEGSKA (reference sequence). The CDR3 length is 17 residues. J was trimmed by 0 bases and V by 4 bases; bases with no gene match: 11. CDR3 residues: CSATKASGTPSTDTQYF. CDR3 DNA, as far as it was read: TGCAGTGCTACGAAGGCTAGCGGGACCCCTAGCACAGATACG.

As for this clone: The read ends 3 residues early relative to the CDR3; the germline J gene fills the gap. The genes are TRBV12-5 and TRBJ2-7, with 9 bases that match TRBD1. The V and J ends lost 6 bases and 6 bases, in that order; junction bases with no gene match: 21. Germline V CDR1 and CDR2: LGHNT, FRNRAP. The CDR3 has 18 amino acids. CDR3 DNA, as far as it was read: TGTGCTAGTGGACCCACCGACCACTTCAAACAGGGGGCTGGCGAG. Translated: CASGPTDHFKQGAGE. The whole CDR3 protein reads CASGPTDHFKQGAGEQYF.

With regard to this clone: The read ends 3 residues shy of where the CDR3 ends; the end is completed using the germline J gene. The rearrangement joins TRBV29-1 to TRBJ2-5; 8 bases fit TRBD1. V lost 4 bases and J lost 5; bases outside the gene matches: 12. The length of the CDR3 is 15 residues. CDR1 and CDR2 (germline): SQVTM, ANQGSEA. This CDR3 is CSVVLNGQGLETQYF. The part of the CDR3 DNA that was read is TGCAGCGTTGTCCTTAACGGACAGGGACTGGAGACC. Together with reference TRBV29-1 and TRBJ2-5, the CDR3 gives the full variable domain: SAVISQKPSRDICQRGTSLTIQCQVDSQVTMMFWYRQQPGQSLTLIATANQGSEATYESGFVIDKFPISRPNLTFSTLTVSNMSPEDSSIYLCSVVLNGQGLETQYFGPGTRLLVL.

As regards this clone: The CDR3 end falls 3 residues outside the read, so it is completed with the germline J gene. The J gene is TRBJ2-5, the V gene TRBV2; D is undetermined. The CDR3 runs to 12 residues. The germline V and J ends were trimmed by 3 bases and 7 bases, with 9 bases remaining between them. CDR1 is SNHLY, CDR2 FYNNEI, per germline. This chain's CDR3 is CASSDDLGTQYF. CDR3 DNA (partial): TGTGCCAGCAGTGACGACTTGGGGACC.

To note about this clone: The read ends 3 residues shy of where the CDR3 ends; the end is completed using the germline J gene. V gene TRBV6-2 or TRBV6-3 combines with J gene TRBJ2-3; no firm D call. Germline-derived CDR1 and CDR2 are MNHEY and SVGEGT. This CDR3 has 11 residues. The ends were cut back, 4 bases at V and 5 bases at J, with 4 bases in the middle. CDR3 in amino acids: CASSFRDTQYF. The sequenced part of the CDR3 DNA is TGTGCCAGCAGTTTCAGAGATACG.

In regard to this clone: Sequencing ends 3 residues short of the CDR3 end; the germline J gene provides the rest. The V call is TRBV20-1, the J call TRBJ1-1; TRBD1 is a possible D gene (6 bases). Germline V lookup: CDR1 DFQATT, CDR2 SNEGSKA (reference sequence). There are 17 residues in the CDR3. V lost 7 bases to trimming and J lost 3 bases, with 27 bases between them. CDR3 DNA, as far as it was read: TGCAGTGAAGCACCGGGACACGCATATCGAGGACACACTGAA. It codes for CSEAPGHAYRGHTE. The entire CDR3 reads CSEAPGHAYRGHTEAFF.

Comment on this clone: The CDR3 end falls 3 residues outside the read, so it is completed with the germline J gene. The chain uses TRBV7-6 and TRBJ2-3, with TRBD1 as a possible D gene (5 bases). Germline V CDR1 and CDR2: SGHVS, FNYEAQ. The CDR3 covers 15 residues. This chain's CDR3 is CASSLALRVQETQYF. CDR3 DNA, as far as it was read: TGTGCCAGCAGCTTAGCGCTCAGGGTGCAAGAGACG.

Points on this clone: The read halts 3 residues ahead of the CDR3 end, with the missing end drawn from the germline J gene. J is TRBJ2-7 and V is TRBV6-1, with D perhaps matching TRBD1 (5 bases). Germline values: CDR1 MNHNS, CDR2 SASEGT. The ends were cut back, 4 bases at V and 4 bases at J, with 8 bases in the middle. The CDR3 sequence is 12 residues long. The CDR3 DNA, read in part, is TGTGCCAGCAGTGGACAGATTTACGAG. Protein sequence: CASSGQIYE. The full CDR3 reads CASSGQIYEQYF.

Points on this clone: The missing CDR3 end, 3 residues past where the read stops, is filled in from the germline J gene. The chain recombines TRBV19 with TRBJ1-5; perhaps TRBD1 as D (6 bases). This CDR3 has 13 residues. CDR1 LNHDA and CDR2 SQIVND come from the germline V gene (reference sequence). V was shortened by 8 bases and J by 0 bases, with 8 bases between the two germline ends. CDR3: CASGRGSNQPQHF. The CDR3 bases that were read are TGTGCCAGTGGCAGGGGTAGCAATCAGCCC.

Turning to this clone: Read data end 3 residues before the CDR3 end; the end is taken from the germline J gene. The J gene is TRBJ2-3, the V gene TRBV19; a possible D gene is TRBD1 (6 bases). The germline CDR1 and CDR2 sequences are LNHDA and SQIVND (reference sequence). The CDR3 length is 13 residues. The DNA read from the CDR3 is TGTGCCAGTAGTATAGATCTAAGGGGGACG. Translated: CASSIDLRGT. Given in full, the CDR3 is CASSIDLRGTQYF.

In the case of this clone: Sequencing ends 3 residues short of the CDR3 end; the germline J gene provides the rest. The rearrangement joins TRBV30 to TRBJ2-4; 11 nucleotides agree with TRBD1. The CDR3 sequence is 14 residues long. The V gene's germline CDR1 is GTSNPN and CDR2 SVGIG (reference sequence). CDR3 sequence reads: CAWRPRDRGDGQYF. The sequenced CDR3 bases are TGTGCCTGGAGGCCCCGGGACAGGGGGGATGGT.

Turning to this clone: Read data end 3 residues before the CDR3 end; the end is taken from the germline J gene. The chain links TRBV29-1 to TRBJ2-4; 7 bases are shared with TRBD1. The CDR3 covers 12 residues. CDR1 is SQVTM and CDR2 is ANQGSEA in the germline V gene. The CDR3 spells CSVQGDFYGQYF. CDR3 bases read: TGCAGCGTCCAGGGGGATTTCTATGGT.

Turning to this clone: Read data end 3 residues before the CDR3 end; the end is taken from the germline J gene. The genes are TRBV15 and TRBJ2-3; 10 bases match TRBD1. The junction had 10 bases not matched to a gene; V was cut back by 2 bases and J by 8 bases. The germline V gene encodes CDR1 LNHNV and CDR2 YYDKDF (reference sequence). The CDR3 sequence is 16 residues long. CDR3 amino acids: CATSRRQGALSRTQYF. The DNA read from the CDR3 is TGTGCCACCAGCAGAAGACAGGGGGCATTATCCCGTACG.

To note about this clone: The read comes to an end 3 residues before the CDR3 does, leaving the germline J gene to fill in the end. The rearrangement uses TRBV19 and TRBJ2-3, with 7 bases fitting TRBD1. The CDR3 sequence is 18 residues long. Per the germline V gene, CDR1 is LNHDA and CDR2 is SQIVND (reference sequence). The CDR3 spells CASRTESGTAHSNQPQYF. The covered CDR3 bases are TGTGCCAGTAGGACCGAATCCGGGACAGCTCATAGCAATCAGCCG. Together with reference TRBV19 and TRBJ2-3, the CDR3 gives the full variable domain: DGGITQSPKYLFRKEGQNVTLSCEQNLNHDAMYWYRQDPGQGLRLIYYSQIVNDFQKGDIAEGYSVSREKKESFPLTVTSAQKNPTAFYLCASRTESGTAHSNQPQYFGPGTRLTVL.

This CDR3 is CSASTFRGGSYEQYF. The CDR3 bases that were read are TGCAGTGCTTCGACTTTTCGGGGTGGCTCCTACGAG. V gene TRBV20-1 combines with J gene TRBJ2-7; TRBD2 is a possible D gene (5 bases). Coverage ceases 3 residues before the CDR3 finishes, and the germline J gene fills in the end. CDR1 is DFQATT, CDR2 SNEGSKA, per germline (reference sequence). The CDR3 totals 15 residues. Deletions cut 5 bases from V and 0 bases from J, with 17 bases between.

The CDR3 is CASSLLDLNDFRSNQPQYF. The part of the CDR3 DNA that was read is TGTGCCAGCAGTTTACTCGATTTGAATGACTTTAGGAGCAATCAGCCG. This chain connects TRBV12-3 or TRBV12-4 to TRBJ2-3; D ambiguous. The CDR3 extends 3 residues past the end of the read, so its final part is completed from the germline J gene. CDR3 size: 19 residues.

Considering frequency, this clone is medium-sized. The CDR3 end lies 3 residues beyond the end of the read and is filled in from the germline J gene. The chain combines TRBV14 with TRBJ2-4, with 13 bases fitting TRBD2. This CDR3 contains 17 residues. Germline V gene sequence: CDR1 SGHDN, CDR2 FVKESK. V dropped 5 bases and J dropped 0; count of bases not matched to a gene: 4. The covered CDR3 bases are TGTGCCAGCAGCTCGACTAGCGGGAGGCTAGCCAAAAACATT. Translated, it gives CASSSTSGRLAKNI. The full CDR3 protein reads CASSSTSGRLAKNIQYF.

Regarding this clone: The read stops 3 residues short of the end of the CDR3; the missing end is completed from the germline J gene. The rearrangement links TRBV18 to TRBJ2-3; 8 nucleotides match TRBD1. Germline CDR1 and CDR2: KGHSH and LQKENI. CDR3 length equals 15 residues. CDR3 region: CASSQGAASNQPQYF. The CDR3 DNA, read in part, is TGTGCCAGCTCCCAGGGGGCGGCAAGCAATCAGCCG.

On this clone: The observed sequence ends 3 residues before the CDR3 terminus, with the missing tail filled in from the germline J gene. The chain links TRBV9 to TRBJ1-5; D gene unclear. In germline, CDR1 is SGDLS, CDR2 YYNGEE. Trimming removed 2 bases at V and 3 bases at J, with 12 bases between. The CDR3 totals 15 residues. The CDR3 spells CASSVSGEFNQPQHF. CDR3 bases read: TGTGCCAGCAGCGTGTCCGGGGAATTCAATCAGCCC. Supplemented by reference TRBV9 and TRBJ1-5, the full variable domain reads DSGVTQTPKHLITATGQRVTLRCSPRSGDLSVYWYQQSLDQGLQFLIQYYNGEERAKGNILERFSAQQFPDLHSELNLSSLELGDSALYFCASSVSGEFNQPQHFGDGTRLSIL.

A word on this clone: The missing CDR3 end, 3 residues past where the read stops, is filled in from the germline J gene. The genes are TRBV7-2 and TRBJ2-7; possibly TRBD1 for D (5 bases). The CDR3 extends over 14 amino acids. The V gene lost 5 bases and the J gene lost 3 bases, with 14 bases spanning the gap. The germline gives CDR1 SGHTA, CDR2 FQGNSA. This chain's CDR3 is CASSRTVGVYEQYF. The CDR3 bases that were read are TGTGCCAGCAGCCGCACCGTAGGGGTCTACGAG.

A remark on this clone: The read comes to an end 3 residues before the CDR3 does, leaving the germline J gene to fill in the end. The chain combines TRBV18 with TRBJ1-1; 8 positions match TRBD1. The germline gives CDR1 KGHSH, CDR2 LQKENI. The CDR3 is made up of 17 amino acids. V gave up 1 base and J gave up 4 bases; unmatched junction bases: 11. CDR3 residues: CASSPRRTGQGGTEAFF. CDR3 DNA (partial): TGTGCCAGCTCACCACGCCGGACAGGACAGGGAGGCACTGAA.

To note about this clone: The read terminates 3 residues ahead of where the CDR3 ends, so the germline J gene completes it. The chain links TRBV14 to TRBJ2-2; TRBD2 aligns across 8 bases. The CDR3 covers 17 residues. V shed 2 bases, J shed 5 bases, and the junction held 10 bases outside the gene matches. Germline lookup yields CDR1 SGHDN and CDR2 FVKESK. CDR3 DNA (partial): TGTGCCAGCAGCCAACTCATGGCGGGAGGATGGACCGGGGAG. This gives the protein CASSQLMAGGWTGE. The whole CDR3 region reads CASSQLMAGGWTGELFF.